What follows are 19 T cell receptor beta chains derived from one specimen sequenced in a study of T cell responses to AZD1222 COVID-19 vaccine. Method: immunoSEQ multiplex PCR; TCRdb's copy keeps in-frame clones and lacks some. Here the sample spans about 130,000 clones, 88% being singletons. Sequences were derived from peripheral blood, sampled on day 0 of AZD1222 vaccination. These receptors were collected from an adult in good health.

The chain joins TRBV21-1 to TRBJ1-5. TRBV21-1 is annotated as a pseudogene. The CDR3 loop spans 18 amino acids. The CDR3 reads CASSKRGKGRSANQPQHF. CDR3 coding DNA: TGTGCCAGCAGCAAACGAGGTAAAGGGAGGTCTGCCAATCAGCCCCAGCATTTT.

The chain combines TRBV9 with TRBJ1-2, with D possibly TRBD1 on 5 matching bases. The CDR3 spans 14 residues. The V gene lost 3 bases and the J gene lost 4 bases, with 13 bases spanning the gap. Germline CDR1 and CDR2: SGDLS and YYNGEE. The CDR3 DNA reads TGTGCCAGCAGCGCCTTGGGAGGGGCCTATGGCTACACCTTC. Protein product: CASSALGGAYGYTF.

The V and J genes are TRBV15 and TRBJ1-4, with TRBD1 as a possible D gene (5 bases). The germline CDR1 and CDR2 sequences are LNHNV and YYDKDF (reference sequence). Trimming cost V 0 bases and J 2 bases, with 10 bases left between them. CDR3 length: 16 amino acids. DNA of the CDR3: TGTGCCACCAGCAGAGATCGTGGGGGGACTAATGAAAAACTGTTTTTT. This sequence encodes CATSRDRGGTNEKLFF.

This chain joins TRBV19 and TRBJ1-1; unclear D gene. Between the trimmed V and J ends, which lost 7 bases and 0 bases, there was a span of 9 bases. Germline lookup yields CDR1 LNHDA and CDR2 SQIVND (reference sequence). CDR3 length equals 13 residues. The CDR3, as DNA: TGTGCCAGTAAGAGGGAAATGAACACTGAAGCTTTCTTT. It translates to CASKREMNTEAFF.

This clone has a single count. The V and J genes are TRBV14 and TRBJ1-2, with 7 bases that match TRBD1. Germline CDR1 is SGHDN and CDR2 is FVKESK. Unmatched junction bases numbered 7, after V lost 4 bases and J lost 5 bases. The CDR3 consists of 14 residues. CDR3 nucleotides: TGTGCCAGCAGCCCCGGGACAGCTTTGTATGGCTACACCTTC. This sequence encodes CASSPGTALYGYTF.

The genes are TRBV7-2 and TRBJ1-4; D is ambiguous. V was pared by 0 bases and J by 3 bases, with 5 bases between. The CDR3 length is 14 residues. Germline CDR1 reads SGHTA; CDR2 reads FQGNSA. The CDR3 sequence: CASSLADPNEKLFF. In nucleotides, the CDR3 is TGTGCCAGCAGCTTAGCGGATCCTAATGAAAAACTGTTTTTT.

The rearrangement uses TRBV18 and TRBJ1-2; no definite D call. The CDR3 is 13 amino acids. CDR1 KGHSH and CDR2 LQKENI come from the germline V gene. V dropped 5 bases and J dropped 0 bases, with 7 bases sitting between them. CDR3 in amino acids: CASSSTANYGYTF. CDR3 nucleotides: TGTGCCAGCTCATCAACTGCTAACTATGGCTACACCTTC.

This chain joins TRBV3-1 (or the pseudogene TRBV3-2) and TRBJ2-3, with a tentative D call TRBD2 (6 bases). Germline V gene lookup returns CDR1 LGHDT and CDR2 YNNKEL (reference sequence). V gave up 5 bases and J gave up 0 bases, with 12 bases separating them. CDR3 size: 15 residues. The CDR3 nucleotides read TGTGCCAGCAGCACCGGGAGTTTTAGCACAGATACGCAGTATTTT. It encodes CASSTGSFSTDTQYF.

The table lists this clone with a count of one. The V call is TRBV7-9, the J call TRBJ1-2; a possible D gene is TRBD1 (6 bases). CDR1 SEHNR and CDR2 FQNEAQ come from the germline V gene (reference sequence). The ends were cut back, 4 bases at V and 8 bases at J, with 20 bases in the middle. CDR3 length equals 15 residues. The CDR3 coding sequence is TGTGCCAGCAGCTCGTGGACAGCTCAGGAGGAAGGCTACACCTTC. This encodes CASSSWTAQEEGYTF.

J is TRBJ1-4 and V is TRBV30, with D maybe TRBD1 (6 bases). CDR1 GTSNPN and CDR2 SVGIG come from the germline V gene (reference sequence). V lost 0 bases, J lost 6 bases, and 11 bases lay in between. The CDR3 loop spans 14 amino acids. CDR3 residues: CAWSVGGTDEKLFF. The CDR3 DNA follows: TGTGCCTGGAGTGTAGGGGGGACGGATGAAAAACTGTTTTTT. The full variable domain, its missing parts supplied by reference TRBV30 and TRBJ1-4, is SQTIHQWPATLVQPVGSPLSLECTVEGTSNPNLYWYRQAAGRGLQLLFYSVGIGQISSEVPQNLSASRPQDRQFILSSKKLLLSDSGFYLCAWSVGGTDEKLFFGSGTQLSVL.

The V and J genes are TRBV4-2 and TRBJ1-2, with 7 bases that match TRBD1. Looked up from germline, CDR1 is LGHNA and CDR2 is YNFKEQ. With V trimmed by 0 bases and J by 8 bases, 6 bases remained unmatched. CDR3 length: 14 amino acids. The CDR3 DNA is TGTGCCAGCAGCCAAGACGGCCGAGGGGGCGGCTACACCTTC. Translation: CASSQDGRGGGYTF.

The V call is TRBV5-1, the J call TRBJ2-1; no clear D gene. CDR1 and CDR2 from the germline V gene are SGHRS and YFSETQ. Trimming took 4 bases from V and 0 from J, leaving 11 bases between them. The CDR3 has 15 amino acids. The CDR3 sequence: CASSPDYSSYNEQFF. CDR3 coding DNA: TGCGCCAGCAGCCCGGATTATAGCTCCTACAATGAGCAGTTCTTC. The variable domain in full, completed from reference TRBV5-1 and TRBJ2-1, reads KAGVTQTPRYLIKTRGQQVTLSCSPISGHRSVSWYQQTPGQGLQFLFEYFSETQRNKGNFPGRFSGRQFSNSRSEMNVSTLELGDSALYLCASSPDYSSYNEQFFGPGTRLTVL.

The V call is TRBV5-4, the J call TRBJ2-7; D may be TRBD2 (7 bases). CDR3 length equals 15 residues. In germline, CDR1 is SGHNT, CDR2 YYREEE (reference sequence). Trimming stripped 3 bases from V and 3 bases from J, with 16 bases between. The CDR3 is CASSSPKGGGYEQYF. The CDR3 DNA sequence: TGTGCCAGCAGCTCCCCGAAGGGGGGGGGCTACGAGCAGTACTTC.

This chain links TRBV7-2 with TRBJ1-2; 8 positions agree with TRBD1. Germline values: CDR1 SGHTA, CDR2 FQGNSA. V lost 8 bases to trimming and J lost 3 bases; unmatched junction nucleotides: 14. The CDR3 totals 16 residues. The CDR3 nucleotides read TGTGCCAGCGCCATTTCCGCTTGGGACAGGCACTATGGCTACACCTTC. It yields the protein CASAISAWDRHYGYTF.

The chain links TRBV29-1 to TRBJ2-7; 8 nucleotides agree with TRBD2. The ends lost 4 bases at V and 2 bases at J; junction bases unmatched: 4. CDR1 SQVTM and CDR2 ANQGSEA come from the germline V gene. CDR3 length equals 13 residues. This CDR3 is CSVVAGGTYEQYF. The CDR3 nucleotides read TGCAGCGTTGTGGCGGGAGGAACCTACGAGCAGTACTTC.

The CDR3 region has the DNA TGTGCCAGCAGTTTTACGCCGGGACAGGGAACCGGGGAGCTGTTTTTT. Protein product: CASSFTPGQGTGELFF. The rearrangement joins TRBV6-5 to TRBJ2-2, with 9 bases fitting TRBD1. With 4 bases clipped from V and 5 bases from J, the junction kept 8 bases outside the gene matches. Germline V gene sequence: CDR1 MNHEY, CDR2 SVGAGI. The CDR3 is made up of 16 amino acids.

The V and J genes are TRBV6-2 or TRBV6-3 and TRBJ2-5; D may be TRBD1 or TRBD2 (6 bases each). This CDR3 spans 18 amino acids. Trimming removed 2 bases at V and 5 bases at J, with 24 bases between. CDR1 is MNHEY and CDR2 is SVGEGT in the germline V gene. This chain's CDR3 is CASSYPRGVGESEETQYF. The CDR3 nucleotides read TGTGCCAGCAGTTACCCTAGGGGGGTCGGAGAGTCCGAGGAGACCCAGTACTTC.

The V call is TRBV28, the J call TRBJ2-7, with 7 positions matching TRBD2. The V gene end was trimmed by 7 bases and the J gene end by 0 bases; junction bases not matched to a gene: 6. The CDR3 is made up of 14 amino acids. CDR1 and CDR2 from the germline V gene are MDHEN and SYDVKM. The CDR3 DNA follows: TGTGCCAGCACGGCCAGCGGGACCTCCTACGAGCAGTACTTC. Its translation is CASTASGTSYEQYF.

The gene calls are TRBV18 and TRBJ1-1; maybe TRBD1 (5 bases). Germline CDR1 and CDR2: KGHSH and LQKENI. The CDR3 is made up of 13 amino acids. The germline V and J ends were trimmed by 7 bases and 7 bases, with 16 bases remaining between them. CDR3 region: CASFAGTNYEAFF. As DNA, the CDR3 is TGTGCCAGCTTCGCAGGGACCAATTATGAAGCTTTCTTT. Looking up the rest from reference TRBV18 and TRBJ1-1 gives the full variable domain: NAGVMQNPRHLVRRRGQEARLRCSPMKGHSHVYWYRQLPEEGLKFMVYLQKENIIDESGMPKERFSAEFPKEGPSILRIQQVVRGDSAAYFCASFAGTNYEAFFGQGTRLTVV.